What follows is one T cell receptor (beta chain) and its context. The data were obtained in a study of blood T cell repertoires in COVID-19. Some clones are missing from TCRdb's copy, which holds only in-frame ones; the method was immunoSEQ multiplex PCR. The repertoire includes around 330,000 clones, around 88% of them detected once, and approximately 1.8% sits in the top ten. During active infection, Seattle patients enrolled and were then monitored through disease. The specimen sequenced was peripheral blood. The clonotype originates from a woman aged 25-40 years with COVID-19, enrolled during active disease.

The CDR3 coding sequence is TGTGCCAGCTCACCAACCCAGGCTGGGAACACTGAAGCTTTCTTT. Protein product: CASSPTQAGNTEAFF. V and J are TRBV18 and TRBJ1-1; D is undetermined. The germline V gene has CDR1 KGHSH and CDR2 LQKENI. This CDR3 region has 15 residues. The V gene lost 2 bases and the J gene lost 1 base, with 11 bases spanning the gap.